The present T cell receptor beta chain was sequenced within a study of blood T cell repertoires in COVID-19. Generated by immunoSEQ multiplex PCR, the TCRdb table keeps only in-frame clones and is missing some. Altogether 180,000 or so clones are present, approximately 86% being singletons, with the ten largest covering 1.6%. The CDR3 is 15 amino acids. The V end lost 6 bases, the J end lost 7 bases, and 19 bases lay between the germline ends. Per germline, CDR1 LNHDA and CDR2 SQIVND (reference sequence). Sequencing used peripheral blood. This TCR came from a woman between 50 and 59 years old with acute or convalescent COVID-19. The rearrangement uses TRBV19 and TRBJ1-5; TRBD1 is a possible D gene (5 bases). The chain's CDR3 is CASSPRVRAGQPQHF. The CDR3 coding sequence is TGTGCCAGTAGCCCCCGGGTCAGGGCAGGACAGCCCCAGCATTTT.